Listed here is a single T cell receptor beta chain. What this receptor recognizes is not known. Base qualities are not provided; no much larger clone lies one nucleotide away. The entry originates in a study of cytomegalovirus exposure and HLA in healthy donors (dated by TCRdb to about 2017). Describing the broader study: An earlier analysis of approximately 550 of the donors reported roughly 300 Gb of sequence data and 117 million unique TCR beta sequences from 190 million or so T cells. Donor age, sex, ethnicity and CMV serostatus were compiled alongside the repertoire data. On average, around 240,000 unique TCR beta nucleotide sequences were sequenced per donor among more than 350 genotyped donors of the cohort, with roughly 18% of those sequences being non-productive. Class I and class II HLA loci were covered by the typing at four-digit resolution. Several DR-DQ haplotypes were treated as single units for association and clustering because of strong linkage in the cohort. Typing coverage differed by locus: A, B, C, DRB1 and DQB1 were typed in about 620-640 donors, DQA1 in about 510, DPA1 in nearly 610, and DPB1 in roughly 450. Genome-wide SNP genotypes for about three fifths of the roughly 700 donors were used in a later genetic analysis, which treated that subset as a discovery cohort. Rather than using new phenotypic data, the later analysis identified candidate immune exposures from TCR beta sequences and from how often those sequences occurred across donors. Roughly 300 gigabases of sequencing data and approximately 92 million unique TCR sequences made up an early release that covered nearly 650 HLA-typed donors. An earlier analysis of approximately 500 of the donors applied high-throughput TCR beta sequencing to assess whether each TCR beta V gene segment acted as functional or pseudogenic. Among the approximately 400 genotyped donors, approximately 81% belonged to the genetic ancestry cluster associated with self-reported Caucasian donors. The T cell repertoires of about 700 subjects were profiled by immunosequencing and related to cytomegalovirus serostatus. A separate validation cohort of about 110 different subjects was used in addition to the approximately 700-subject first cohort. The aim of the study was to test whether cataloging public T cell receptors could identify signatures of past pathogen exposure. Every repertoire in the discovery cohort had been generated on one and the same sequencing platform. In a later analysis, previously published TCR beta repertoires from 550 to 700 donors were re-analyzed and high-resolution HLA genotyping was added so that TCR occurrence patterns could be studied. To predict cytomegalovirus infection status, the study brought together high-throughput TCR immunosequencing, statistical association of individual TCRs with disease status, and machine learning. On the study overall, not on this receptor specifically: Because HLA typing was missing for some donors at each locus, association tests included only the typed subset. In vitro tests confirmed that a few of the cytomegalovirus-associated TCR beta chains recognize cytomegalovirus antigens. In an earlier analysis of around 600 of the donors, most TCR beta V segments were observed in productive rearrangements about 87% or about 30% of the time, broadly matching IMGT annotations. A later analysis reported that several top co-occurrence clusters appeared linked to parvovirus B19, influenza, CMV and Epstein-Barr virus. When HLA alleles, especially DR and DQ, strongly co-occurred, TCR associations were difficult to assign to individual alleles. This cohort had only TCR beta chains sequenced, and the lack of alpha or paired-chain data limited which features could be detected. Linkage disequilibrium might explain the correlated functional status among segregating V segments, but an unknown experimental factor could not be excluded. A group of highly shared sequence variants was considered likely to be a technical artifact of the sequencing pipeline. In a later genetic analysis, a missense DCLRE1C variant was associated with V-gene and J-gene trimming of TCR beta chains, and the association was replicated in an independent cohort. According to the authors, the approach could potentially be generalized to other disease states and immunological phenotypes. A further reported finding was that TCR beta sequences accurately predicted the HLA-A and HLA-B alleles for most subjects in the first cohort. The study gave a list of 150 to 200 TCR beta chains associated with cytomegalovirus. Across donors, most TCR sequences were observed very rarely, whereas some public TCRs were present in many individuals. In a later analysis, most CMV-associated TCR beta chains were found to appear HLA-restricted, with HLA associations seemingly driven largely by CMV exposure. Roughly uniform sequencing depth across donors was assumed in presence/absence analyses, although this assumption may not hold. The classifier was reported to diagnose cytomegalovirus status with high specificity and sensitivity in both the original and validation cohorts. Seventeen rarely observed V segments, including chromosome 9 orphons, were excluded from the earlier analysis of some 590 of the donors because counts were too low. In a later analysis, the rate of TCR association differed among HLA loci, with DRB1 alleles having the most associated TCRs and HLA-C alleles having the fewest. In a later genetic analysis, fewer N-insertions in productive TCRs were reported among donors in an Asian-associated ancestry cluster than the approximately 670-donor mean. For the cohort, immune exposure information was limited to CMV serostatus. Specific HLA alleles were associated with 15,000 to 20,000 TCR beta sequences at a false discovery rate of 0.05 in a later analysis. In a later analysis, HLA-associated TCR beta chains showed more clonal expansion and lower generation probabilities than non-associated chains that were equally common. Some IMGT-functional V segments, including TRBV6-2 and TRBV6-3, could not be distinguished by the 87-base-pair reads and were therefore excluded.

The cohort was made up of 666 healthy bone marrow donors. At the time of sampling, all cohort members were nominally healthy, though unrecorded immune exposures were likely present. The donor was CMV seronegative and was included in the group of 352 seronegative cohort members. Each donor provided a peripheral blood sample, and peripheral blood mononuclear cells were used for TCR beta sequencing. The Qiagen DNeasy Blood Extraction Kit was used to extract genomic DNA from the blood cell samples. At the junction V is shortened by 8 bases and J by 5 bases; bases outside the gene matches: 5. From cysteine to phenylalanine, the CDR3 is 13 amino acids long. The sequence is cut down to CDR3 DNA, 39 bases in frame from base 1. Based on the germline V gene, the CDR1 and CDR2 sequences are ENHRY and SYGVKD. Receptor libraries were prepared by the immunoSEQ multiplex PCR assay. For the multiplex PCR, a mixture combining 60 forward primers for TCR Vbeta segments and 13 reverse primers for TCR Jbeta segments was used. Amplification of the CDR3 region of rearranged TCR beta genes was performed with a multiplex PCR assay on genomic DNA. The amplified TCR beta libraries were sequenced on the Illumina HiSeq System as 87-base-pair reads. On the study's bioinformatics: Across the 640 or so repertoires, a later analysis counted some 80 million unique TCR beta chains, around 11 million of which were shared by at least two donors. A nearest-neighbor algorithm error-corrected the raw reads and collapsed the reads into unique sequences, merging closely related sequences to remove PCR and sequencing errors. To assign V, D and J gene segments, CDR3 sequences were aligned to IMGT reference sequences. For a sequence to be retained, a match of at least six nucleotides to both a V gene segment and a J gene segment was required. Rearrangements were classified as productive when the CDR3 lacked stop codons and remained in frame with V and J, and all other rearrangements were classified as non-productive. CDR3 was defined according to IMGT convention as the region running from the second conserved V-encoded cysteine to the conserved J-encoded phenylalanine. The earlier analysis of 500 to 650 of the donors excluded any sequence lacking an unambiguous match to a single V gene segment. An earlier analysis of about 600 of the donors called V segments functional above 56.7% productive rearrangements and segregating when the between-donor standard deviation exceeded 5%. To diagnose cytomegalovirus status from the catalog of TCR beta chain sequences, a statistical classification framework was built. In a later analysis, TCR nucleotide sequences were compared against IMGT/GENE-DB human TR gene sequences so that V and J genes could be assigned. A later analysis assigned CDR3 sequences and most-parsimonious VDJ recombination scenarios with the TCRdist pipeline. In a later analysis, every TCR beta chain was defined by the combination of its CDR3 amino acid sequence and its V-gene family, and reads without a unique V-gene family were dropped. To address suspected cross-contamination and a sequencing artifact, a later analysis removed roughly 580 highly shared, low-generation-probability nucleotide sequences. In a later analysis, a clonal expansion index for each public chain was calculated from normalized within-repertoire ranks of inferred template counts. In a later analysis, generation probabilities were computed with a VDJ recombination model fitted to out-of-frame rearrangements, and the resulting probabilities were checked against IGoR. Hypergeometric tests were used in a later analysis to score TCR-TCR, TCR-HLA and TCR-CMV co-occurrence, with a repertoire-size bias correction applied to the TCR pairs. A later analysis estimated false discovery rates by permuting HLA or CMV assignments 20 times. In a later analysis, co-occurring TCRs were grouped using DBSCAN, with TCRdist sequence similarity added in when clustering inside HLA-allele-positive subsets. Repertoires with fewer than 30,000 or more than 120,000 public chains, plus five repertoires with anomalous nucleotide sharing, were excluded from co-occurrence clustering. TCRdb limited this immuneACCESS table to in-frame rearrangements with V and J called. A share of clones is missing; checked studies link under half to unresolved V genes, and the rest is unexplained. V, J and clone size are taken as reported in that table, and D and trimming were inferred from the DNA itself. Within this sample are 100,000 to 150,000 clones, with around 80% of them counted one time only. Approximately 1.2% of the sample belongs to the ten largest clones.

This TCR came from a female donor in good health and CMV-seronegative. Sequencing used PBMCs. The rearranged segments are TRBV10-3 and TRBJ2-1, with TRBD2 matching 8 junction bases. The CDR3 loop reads CAISQRENNEQFF. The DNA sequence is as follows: TGTGCCATCTCGCAGCGGGAGAACAATGAGCAGTTCTTC.